The entry below gives a single T cell receptor beta chain sequence along with its context. The data derive from a study of blood T cell repertoires in COVID-19. The CDR3 is 16 amino acids. Trimming shortened V by 1 base and J by 3 bases, and 13 bases separated the two germline ends. Germline assignment: CDR1 SGHRS and CDR2 YFSETQ. Some clones are missing from TCRdb's copy, which holds only in-frame ones; the method was immunoSEQ multiplex PCR. The top ten clones hold roughly 2.9% of a sample with about 300,000 clones, over 85% of them seen once. The TCR was taken from a woman aged 50 to 65 who had been exposed to COVID-19. The chain employs TRBV5-1 and TRBJ2-2; the D gene is possibly TRBD2 (6 bases). Material for sequencing was PBMCs or T cells enriched from blood (not recorded which). The CDR3: CASSLKGGADTGELFF. CDR3 in DNA: TGCGCCAGCAGCTTGAAAGGAGGGGCCGACACCGGGGAGCTGTTTTTT.